This entry describes one TCR beta chain. A TCRbeta library incorporating unique molecular identifiers was prepared. TCRdb re-called the PCR reads through MiXCR, storing one row per CDR3 protein. The sample lists 200,000 to 250,000 distinct CDR3 sequences; about 12% were seen once. CDR3 length: 8 residues. Germline assignment: CDR1 SEHNR and CDR2 FQNEAQ (reference sequence). This specimen comes from a study of T-cell reconstitution after alpha-beta-depleted transplantation in children. The sequence derives from a human donor who donated a stem cell graft to a child with acute lymphoblastic leukemia. The chain has TRBV7-9 and TRBJ2-2; D is ambiguous. The material was PBMCs from the stem cell graft donor, obtained from the stem cell graft. The CDR3 bases are TGTCTCACCGGGGAGCTGTTTTTT. It encodes CLTGELFF.